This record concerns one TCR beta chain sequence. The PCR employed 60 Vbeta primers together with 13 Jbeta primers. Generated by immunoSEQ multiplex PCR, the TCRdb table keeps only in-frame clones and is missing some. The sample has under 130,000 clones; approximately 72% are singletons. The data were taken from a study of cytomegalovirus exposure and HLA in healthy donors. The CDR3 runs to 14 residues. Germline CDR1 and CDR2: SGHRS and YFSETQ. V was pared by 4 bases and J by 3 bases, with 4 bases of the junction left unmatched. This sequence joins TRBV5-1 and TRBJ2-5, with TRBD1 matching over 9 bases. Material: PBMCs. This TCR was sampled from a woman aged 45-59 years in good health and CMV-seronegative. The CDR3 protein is CASSPGQGEETQYF. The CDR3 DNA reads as TGCGCCAGCAGCCCGGGACAGGGAGAAGAGACCCAGTACTTC.